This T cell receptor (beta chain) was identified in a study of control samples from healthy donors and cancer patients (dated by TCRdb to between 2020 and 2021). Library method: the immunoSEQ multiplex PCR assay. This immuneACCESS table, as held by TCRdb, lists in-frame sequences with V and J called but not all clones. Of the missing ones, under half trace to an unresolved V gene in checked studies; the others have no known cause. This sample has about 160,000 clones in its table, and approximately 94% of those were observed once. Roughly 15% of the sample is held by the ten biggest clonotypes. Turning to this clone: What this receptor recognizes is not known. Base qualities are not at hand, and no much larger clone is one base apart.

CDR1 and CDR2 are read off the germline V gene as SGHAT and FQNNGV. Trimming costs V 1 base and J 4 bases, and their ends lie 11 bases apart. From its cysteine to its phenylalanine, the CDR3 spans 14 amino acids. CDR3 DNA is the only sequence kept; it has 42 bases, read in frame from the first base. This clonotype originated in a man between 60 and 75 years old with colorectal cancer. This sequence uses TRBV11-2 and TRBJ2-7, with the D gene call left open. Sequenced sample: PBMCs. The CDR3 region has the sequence CASSLARQSYEQYF. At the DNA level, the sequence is TGTGCCAGCAGCTTAGCCAGGCAGAGTTACGAGCAGTACTTC. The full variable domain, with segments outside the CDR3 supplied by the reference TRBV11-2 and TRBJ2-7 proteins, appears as EAGVAQSPRYKIIEKRQSVAFWCNPISGHATLYWYQQILGQGPKLLIQFQNNGVVDDSQLPKDRFSAERLKGVDSTLKIQPAKLEDSAVYLCASSLARQSYEQYFGPGTRLTVT.